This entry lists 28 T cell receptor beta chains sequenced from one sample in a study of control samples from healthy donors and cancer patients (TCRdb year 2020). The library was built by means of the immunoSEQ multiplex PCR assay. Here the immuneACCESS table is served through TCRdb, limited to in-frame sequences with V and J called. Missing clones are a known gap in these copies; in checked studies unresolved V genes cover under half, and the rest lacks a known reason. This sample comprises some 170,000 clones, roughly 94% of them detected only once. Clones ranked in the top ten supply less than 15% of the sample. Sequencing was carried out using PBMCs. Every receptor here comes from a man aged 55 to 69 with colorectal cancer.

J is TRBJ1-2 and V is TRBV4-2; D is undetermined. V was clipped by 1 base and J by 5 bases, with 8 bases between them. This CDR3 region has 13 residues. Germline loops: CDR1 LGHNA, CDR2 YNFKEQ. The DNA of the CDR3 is TGTGCCAGCAGCCAAGGGTCGGATTATGGCTACACCTTC. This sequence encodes CASSQGSDYGYTF.

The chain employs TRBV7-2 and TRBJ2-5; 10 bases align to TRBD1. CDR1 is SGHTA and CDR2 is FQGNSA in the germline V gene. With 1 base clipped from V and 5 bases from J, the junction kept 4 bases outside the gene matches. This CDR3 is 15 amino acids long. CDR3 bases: TGTGCCAGCAGCTTAGGACAGGGGGCTTTCGAGACCCAGTACTTC. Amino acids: CASSLGQGAFETQYF.

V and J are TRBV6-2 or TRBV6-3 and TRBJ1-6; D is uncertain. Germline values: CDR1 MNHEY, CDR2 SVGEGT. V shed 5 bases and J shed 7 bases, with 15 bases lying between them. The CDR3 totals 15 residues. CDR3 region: CASSPHNGRNSPLHF. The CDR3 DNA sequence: TGTGCCAGCAGTCCCCATAACGGCAGGAATTCACCCCTCCACTTT.

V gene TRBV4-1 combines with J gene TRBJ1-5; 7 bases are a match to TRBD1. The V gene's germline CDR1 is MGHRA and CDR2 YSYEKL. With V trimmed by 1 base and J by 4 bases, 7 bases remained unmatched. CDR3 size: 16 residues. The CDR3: CASSQGGGAGNQPQHF. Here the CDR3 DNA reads TGCGCCAGCAGCCAAGGAGGGGGCGCAGGAAATCAGCCCCAGCATTTT.

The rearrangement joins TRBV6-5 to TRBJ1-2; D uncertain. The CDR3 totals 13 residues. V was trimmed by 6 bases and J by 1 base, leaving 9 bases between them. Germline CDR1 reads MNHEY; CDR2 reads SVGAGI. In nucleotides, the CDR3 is TGTGCCAGCAGCAGGACTGATAACTATGGCTACACCTTC. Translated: CASSRTDNYGYTF.

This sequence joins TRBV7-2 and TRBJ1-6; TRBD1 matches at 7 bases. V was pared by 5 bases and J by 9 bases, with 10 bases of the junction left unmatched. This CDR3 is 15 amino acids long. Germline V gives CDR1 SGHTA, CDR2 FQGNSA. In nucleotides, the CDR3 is TGTGCCAGCAGCCAAGTACAGGGGATTCGTTCACCCCTCCACTTT. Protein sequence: CASSQVQGIRSPLHF.

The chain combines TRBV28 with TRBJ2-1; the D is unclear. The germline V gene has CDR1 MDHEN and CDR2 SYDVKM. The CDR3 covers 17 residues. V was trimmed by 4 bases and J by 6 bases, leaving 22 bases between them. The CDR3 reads CASSSYRFGSLGNEQFF. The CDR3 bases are TGTGCCAGCAGTTCTTACCGCTTCGGCTCCTTGGGCAATGAGCAGTTCTTC.

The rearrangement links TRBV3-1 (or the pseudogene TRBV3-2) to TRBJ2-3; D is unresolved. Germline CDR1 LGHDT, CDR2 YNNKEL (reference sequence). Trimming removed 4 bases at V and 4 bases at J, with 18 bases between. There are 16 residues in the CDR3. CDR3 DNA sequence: TGTGCCAGCAGCCTTGTCACGTCGAAGCAGGCAGATACGCAGTATTTT. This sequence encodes CASSLVTSKQADTQYF.

CDR3 amino acids: CASSLGDRGGGYTF. The DNA for the CDR3 is TGCGCCAGCAGCTTGGGGGACAGGGGTGGTGGCTACACCTTC. V and J are TRBV5-1 and TRBJ1-2, with 10 bases lining up with TRBD1. The CDR3 contains 14 residues. Germline V gene data show CDR1 as SGHRS and CDR2 as YFSETQ. V dropped 0 bases and J dropped 7; count of bases not matched to a gene: 3.

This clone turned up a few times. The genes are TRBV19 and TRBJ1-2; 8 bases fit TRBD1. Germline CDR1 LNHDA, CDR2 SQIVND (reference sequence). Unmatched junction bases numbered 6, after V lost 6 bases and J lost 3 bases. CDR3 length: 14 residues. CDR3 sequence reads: CASSRGQGDYGYTF. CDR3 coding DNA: TGTGCCAGTAGCCGAGGACAGGGAGACTATGGCTACACCTTC.

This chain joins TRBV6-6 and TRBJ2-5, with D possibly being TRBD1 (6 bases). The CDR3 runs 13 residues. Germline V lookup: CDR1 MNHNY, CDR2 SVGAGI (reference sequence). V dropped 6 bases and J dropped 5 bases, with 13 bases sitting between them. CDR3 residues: CASSPQGPETQYF. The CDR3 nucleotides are TGTGCCAGCAGCCCACAGGGTCCCGAGACCCAGTACTTC.

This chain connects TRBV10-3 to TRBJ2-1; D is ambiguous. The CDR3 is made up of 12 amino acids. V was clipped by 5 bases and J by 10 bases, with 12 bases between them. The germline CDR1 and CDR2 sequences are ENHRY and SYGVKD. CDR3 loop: CAISPSLEEQFF. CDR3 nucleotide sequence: TGTGCCATCAGTCCATCCCTAGAGGAGCAGTTCTTC.

The chain's CDR3 is CASSSIGSYEQYF. CDR3 nucleotides: TGTGCCAGCAGTTCGATAGGATCCTACGAGCAGTACTTC. This chain connects TRBV27 to TRBJ2-7; no clear D gene. CDR1 is MNHEY, CDR2 SMNVEV, per germline (reference sequence). Trimming took off 4 bases at V and 1 base at J, with 8 bases between the two ends. The CDR3 is 13 residues long.

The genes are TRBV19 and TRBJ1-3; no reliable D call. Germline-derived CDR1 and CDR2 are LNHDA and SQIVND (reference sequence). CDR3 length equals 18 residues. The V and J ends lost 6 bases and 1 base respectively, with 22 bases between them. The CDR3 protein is CASSHLMGSHLSGNTIYF. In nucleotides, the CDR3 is TGTGCCAGTAGCCACTTGATGGGGTCCCACCTGTCTGGAAACACCATATATTTT.

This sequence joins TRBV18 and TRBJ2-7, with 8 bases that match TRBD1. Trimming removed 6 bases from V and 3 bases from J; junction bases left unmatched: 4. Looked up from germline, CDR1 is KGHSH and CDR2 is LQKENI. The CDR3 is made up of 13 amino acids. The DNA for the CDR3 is TGTGCCAGCTCCCTTGGGACAGGCTACGAGCAGTACTTC. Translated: CASSLGTGYEQYF.

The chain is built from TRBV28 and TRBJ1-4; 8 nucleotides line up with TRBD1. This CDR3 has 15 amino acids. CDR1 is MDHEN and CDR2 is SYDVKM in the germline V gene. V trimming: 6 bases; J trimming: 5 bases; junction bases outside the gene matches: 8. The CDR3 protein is CASSPGQGGNEKLFF. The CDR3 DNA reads TGTGCCAGCAGCCCCGGACAGGGCGGGAATGAAAAACTGTTTTTT.

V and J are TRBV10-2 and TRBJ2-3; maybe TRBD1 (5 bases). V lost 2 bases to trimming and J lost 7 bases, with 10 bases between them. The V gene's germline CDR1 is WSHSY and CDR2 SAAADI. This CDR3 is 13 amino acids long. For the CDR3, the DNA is TGCGCCAGCAGTGAGCAAGGGGCAAATACGCAGTATTTT. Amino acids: CASSEQGANTQYF.

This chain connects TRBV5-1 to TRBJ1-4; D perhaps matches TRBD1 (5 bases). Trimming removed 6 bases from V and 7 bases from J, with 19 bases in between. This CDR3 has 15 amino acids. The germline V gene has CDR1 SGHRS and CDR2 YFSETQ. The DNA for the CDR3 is TGCGCCAGCACCCCTAGGGGAGGGGAAGGTGAAAAACTGTTTTTT. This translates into CASTPRGGEGEKLFF.

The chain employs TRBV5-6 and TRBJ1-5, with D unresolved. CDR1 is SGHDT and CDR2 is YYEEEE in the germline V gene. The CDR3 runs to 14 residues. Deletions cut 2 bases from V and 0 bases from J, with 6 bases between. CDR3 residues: CASSFGGSNQPQHF. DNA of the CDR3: TGTGCCAGCAGCTTTGGAGGTAGCAATCAGCCCCAGCATTTT.

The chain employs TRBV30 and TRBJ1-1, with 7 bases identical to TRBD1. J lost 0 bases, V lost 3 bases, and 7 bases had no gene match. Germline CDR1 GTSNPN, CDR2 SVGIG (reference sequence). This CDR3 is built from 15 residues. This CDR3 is CAWRLGQNMNTEAFF. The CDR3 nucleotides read TGTGCCTGGAGATTGGGACAGAACATGAACACTGAAGCTTTCTTT.

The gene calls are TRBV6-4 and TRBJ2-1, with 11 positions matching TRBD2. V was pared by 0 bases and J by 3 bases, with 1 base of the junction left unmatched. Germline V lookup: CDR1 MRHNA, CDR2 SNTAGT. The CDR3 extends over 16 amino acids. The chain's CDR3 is CASSDSGTSGYNEQFF. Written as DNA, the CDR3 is TGTGCCAGCAGTGACTCAGGGACTAGCGGCTACAATGAGCAGTTCTTC.

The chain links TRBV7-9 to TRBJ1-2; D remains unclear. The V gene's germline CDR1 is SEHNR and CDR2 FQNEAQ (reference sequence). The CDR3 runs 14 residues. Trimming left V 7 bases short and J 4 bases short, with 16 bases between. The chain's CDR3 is CASTLMEGFYGYTF. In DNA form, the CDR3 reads TGTGCCAGCACCCTAATGGAGGGTTTCTATGGCTACACCTTC.

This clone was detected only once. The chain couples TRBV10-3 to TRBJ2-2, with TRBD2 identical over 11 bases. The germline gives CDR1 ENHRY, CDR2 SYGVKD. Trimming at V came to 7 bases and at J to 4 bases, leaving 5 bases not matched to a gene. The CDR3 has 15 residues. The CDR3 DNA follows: TGTGCCATCACTAATAGCGGGGGGGCCACCGGGGAGCTGTTTTTT. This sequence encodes CAITNSGGATGELFF.

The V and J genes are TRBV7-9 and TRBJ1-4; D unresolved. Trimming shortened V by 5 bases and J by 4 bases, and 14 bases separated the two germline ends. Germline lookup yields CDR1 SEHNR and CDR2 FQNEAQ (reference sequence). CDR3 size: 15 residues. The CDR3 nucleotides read TGTGCCAGCAGCCAAGTCCCAGCTCTTAATGAAAAACTGTTTTTT. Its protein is CASSQVPALNEKLFF. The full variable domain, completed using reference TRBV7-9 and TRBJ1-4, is DTGVSQNPRHKITKRGQNVTFRCDPISEHNRLYWYRQTLGQGPEFLTYFQNEAQLEKSRLLSDRFSAERPKGSFSTLEIQRTEQGDSAMYLCASSQVPALNEKLFFGSGTQLSVL.

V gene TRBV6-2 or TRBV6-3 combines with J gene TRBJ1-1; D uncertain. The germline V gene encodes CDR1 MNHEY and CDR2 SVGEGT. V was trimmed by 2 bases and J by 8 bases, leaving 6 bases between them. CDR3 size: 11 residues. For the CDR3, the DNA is TGTGCCAGCAGTTACCTCTCCGAAGCTTTCTTT. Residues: CASSYLSEAFF.

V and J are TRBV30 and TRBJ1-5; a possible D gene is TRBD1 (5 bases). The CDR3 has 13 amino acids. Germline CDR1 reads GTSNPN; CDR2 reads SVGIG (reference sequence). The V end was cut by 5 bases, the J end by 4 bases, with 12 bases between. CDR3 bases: TGTGCCTGGGGCCGGGGACCAAATCAGCCCCAGCATTTT. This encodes CAWGRGPNQPQHF.

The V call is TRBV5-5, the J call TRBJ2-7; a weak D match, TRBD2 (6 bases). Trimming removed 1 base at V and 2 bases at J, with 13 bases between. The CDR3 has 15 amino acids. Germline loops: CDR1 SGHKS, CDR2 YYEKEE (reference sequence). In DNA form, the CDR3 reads TGTGCCAGCAGCTTGCTGGCGGGGTTCACCTACGAGCAGTACTTC. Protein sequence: CASSLLAGFTYEQYF. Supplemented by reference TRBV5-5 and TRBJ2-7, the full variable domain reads DAGVTQSPTHLIKTRGQQVTLRCSPISGHKSVSWYQQVLGQGPQFIFQYYEKEERGRGNFPDRFSARQFPNYSSELNVNALLLGDSALYLCASSLLAGFTYEQYFGPGTRLTVT.

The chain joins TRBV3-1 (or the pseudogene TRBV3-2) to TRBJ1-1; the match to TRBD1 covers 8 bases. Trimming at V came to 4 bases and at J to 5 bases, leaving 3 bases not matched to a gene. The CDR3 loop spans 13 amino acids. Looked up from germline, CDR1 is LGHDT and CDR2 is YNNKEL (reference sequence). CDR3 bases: TGTGCCAGCAGCCGTGGACAGGGAACTGAAGCTTTCTTT. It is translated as CASSRGQGTEAFF.